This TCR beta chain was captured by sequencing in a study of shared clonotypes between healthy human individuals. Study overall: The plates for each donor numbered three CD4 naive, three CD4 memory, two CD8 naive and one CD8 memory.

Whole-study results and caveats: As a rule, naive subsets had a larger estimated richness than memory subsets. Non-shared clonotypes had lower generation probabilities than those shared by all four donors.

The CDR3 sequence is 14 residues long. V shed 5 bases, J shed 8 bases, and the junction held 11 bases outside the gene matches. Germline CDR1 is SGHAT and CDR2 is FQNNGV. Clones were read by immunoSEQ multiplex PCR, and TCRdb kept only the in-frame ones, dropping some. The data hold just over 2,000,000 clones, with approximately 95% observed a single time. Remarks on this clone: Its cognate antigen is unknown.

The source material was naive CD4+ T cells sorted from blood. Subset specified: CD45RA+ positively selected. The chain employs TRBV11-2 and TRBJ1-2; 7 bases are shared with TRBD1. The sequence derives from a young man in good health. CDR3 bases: TGTGCCAGCAGCGAAGGGACAGCCTTTGGGGGCTACACCTTC. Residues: CASSEGTAFGGYTF.